The 30 T cell receptor beta chains listed next were all sequenced from one sample in a study of identical twins (dated by TCRdb to between 2015 and 2016). Libraries were constructed by 5' RACE. The sequencer was an Illumina HiSeq 2000. The raw public data were reprocessed by TCRdb itself: fastp quality trimming at Q25, MiXCR clonotype calling, in-frame beta chains only. Each entry merges the rows of one CDR3 protein and shows their most common DNA and genes. This sample has 450,000 or so distinct CDR3 sequences in its table, and 14% of those were observed once. Of the sample, approximately 0.52% falls within the top ten clones. The sample was also linked to a second study, of yellow fever vaccine responses in identical twins.

Sequences were obtained from CD4+ T cells sorted from blood. These receptors were collected from a woman younger than 35 in good health.

V gene TRBV20-1 combines with J gene TRBJ1-4; TRBD1 matches 8 bases. Trimming cost V 6 bases and J 8 bases; bases outside gene matches: 14. This CDR3 is built from 15 residues. The germline V gene encodes CDR1 DFQATT and CDR2 SNEGSKA (reference sequence). The CDR3 sequence is CSAPRQGSITEKLFF. The DNA of the CDR3 is TGCAGTGCACCCAGACAGGGGTCTATAACCGAAAAACTGTTTTTT.

The rearrangement links TRBV7-2 to TRBJ2-5, with 10 bases matching TRBD1. J was trimmed by 3 bases and V by 2 bases; bases with no gene match: 9. Germline V gives CDR1 SGHTA, CDR2 FQGNSA. The CDR3 consists of 17 residues. CDR3: CASSLRGQGWSKETQYF. The DNA of the CDR3 is TGTGCCAGCAGCTTAAGGGGACAGGGGTGGAGCAAAGAGACCCAGTACTTC.

This clonotype turned up a few times. The V and J genes are TRBV9 and TRBJ2-7; 9 bases map to TRBD1. The V gene end was trimmed by 0 bases and the J gene end by 7 bases; junction bases not matched to a gene: 5. The CDR3 length is 14 residues. Germline CDR1 is SGDLS and CDR2 is YYNGEE. Here the CDR3 reads CASSVEDRGYEQYF. Written as DNA, the CDR3 is TGTGCCAGCAGCGTAGAGGACAGGGGTTATGAGCAGTACTTC.

In this sample, this clonotype turned up a few times. The CDR3 region has the DNA TGTGCCAGCAGTTTAGACCCCGGAGGAGAGACCCAGTACTTC. This sequence encodes CASSLDPGGETQYF. The chain combines TRBV28 with TRBJ2-5, with D possibly TRBD2 on 5 matching bases. The length of the CDR3 is 14 residues. V was clipped by 2 bases and J by 4 bases, with 11 bases between them. CDR1 MDHEN and CDR2 SYDVKM come from the germline V gene. Using reference TRBV28 and TRBJ2-5 for the parts outside the CDR3, the full variable domain is DVKVTQSSRYLVKRTGEKVFLECVQDMDHENMFWYRQDPGLGLRLIYFSYDVKMKEKGDIPEGYSVSREKKERFSLILESASTNQTSMYLCASSLDPGGETQYFGPGTRLLVL.

This chain connects TRBV6-1 to TRBJ2-7; TRBD1 matches at 11 bases. CDR1 and CDR2 (germline): MNHNS, SASEGT. V shed 4 bases and J 3 bases; nucleotides not matched to a gene: 11. The CDR3 is made up of 17 amino acids. DNA of the CDR3: TGTGCCAGCAGTGCCTATCGGACAGGGGGCTTCATCTACGAGCAGTACTTC. Residues: CASSAYRTGGFIYEQYF.

The chain combines TRBV6-2 or TRBV6-3 with TRBJ2-2; perhaps D is TRBD1 or TRBD2 (5 bases each). The V end was cut by 7 bases, the J end by 0 bases, with 18 bases between. This CDR3 is built from 17 residues. Germline CDR1 MNHEY, CDR2 SVGEGT. CDR3 in amino acids: CASTHPGTTTNTGELFF. In nucleotides, the CDR3 is TGTGCCAGCACCCACCCCGGGACCACGACGAACACCGGGGAGCTGTTTTTT.

This clonotype occurred a few times. The rearrangement links TRBV7-2 to TRBJ2-7; maybe TRBD1 (6 bases). V shed 2 bases and J shed 2 bases, with 13 bases lying between them. The CDR3 runs 15 residues. Germline V gives CDR1 SGHTA, CDR2 FQGNSA. The CDR3, as DNA: TGTGCCAGCAGCTTACCGGGACAAATTGCCTACGAGCAGTACTTC. Its translation: CASSLPGQIAYEQYF.

This clonotype was found a few times. The chain links TRBV5-1 to TRBJ2-2, with D perhaps TRBD1 or TRBD2 (5 bases each). The CDR3 sequence is 15 residues long. V lost 2 bases and J lost 3, with 11 bases in between. Germline V gene data show CDR1 as SGHRS and CDR2 as YFSETQ. CDR3: CASSFSRGYTGELFF. Here the CDR3 DNA reads TGCGCCAGCAGCTTTTCGAGGGGTTACACCGGGGAGCTGTTTTTT.

This clonotype showed up just a few times. The chain employs TRBV6-5 and TRBJ2-2, with no clear D. CDR3 length: 16 residues. The V gene lost 0 bases and the J gene lost 5 bases, with 13 bases spanning the gap. CDR1 and CDR2 from the germline V gene are MNHEY and SVGAGI. Here the CDR3 reads CASSYSVFGSTGELFF. The CDR3 DNA follows: TGTGCCAGCAGTTACTCAGTCTTTGGCAGTACCGGGGAGCTGTTTTTT.

The table lists this clonotype with a few counts. V is TRBV5-1 and J is TRBJ2-5; TRBD1 matches 9 bases. Germline-derived CDR1 and CDR2 are SGHRS and YFSETQ. The J segment lost 4 bases and the V segment lost 4 bases, leaving 8 bases of the junction unmatched. The CDR3 is 15 residues long. The CDR3 protein is CASSGGTGMGETQYF. CDR3 in DNA: TGCGCCAGCAGCGGAGGGACAGGGATGGGAGAGACCCAGTACTTC.

The sample holds many counts of this clonotype. The chain carries TRBV20-1 and TRBJ1-4, with a tentative D call TRBD1 (5 bases). CDR3 length: 13 amino acids. Germline V gene data show CDR1 as DFQATT and CDR2 as SNEGSKA (reference sequence). The CDR3 nucleotides read TGCAGGCTGGGGGATCCGACTAATGAAAAACTGTTTTTT. Amino acids: CRLGDPTNEKLFF.

The V gene is TRBV6-5, the J gene TRBJ2-3, with 7 bases matching TRBD2. The ends lost 4 bases at V and 1 base at J; junction bases unmatched: 8. The CDR3 has 16 amino acids. Germline CDR1 MNHEY, CDR2 SVGAGI. CDR3 in amino acids: CASSSGGSGRTDTQYF. CDR3 bases: TGTGCCAGCAGTTCCGGGGGGTCAGGGCGCACAGATACGCAGTATTTT.

The chain joins TRBV24-1 to TRBJ2-2, with no clear D. The CDR3 spans 12 residues. Trimming cost V 0 bases and J 10 bases, with 5 bases left between them. Per the germline V gene, CDR1 is KGHDR and CDR2 is SFDVKD. CDR3 protein: CATSDLLEELFF. The CDR3 region has the DNA TGTGCCACCAGTGATTTGCTTGAGGAGCTGTTTTTT.

The chain links TRBV28 to TRBJ1-3; the D is unclear. This CDR3 spans 17 amino acids. V lost 5 bases, J lost 0 bases, and 17 bases lay in between. Germline V gives CDR1 MDHEN, CDR2 SYDVKM. CDR3 bases: TGTGCCAGCAGTACACCCCCCCCGGGAGTCTCTGGAAACACCATATATTTT. It specifies CASSTPPPGVSGNTIYF.

This clonotype has more than one count but fewer than ten. The V call is TRBV12-3 or TRBV12-4, the J call TRBJ2-2; tentatively, D is TRBD2 (5 bases). The CDR3 extends over 19 amino acids. The ends were cut back, 11 bases at V and 1 base at J, with 29 bases in the middle. The CDR3 loop is CAFSTRLLGTPWNTGELFF. The CDR3 nucleotides are TGTGCCTTCAGTACTAGATTGCTAGGAACCCCATGGAACACCGGGGAGCTGTTTTTT.

The sample holds many counts of this clonotype. The chain links TRBV9 to TRBJ2-2; 10 positions match TRBD1. The length of the CDR3 is 15 residues. In germline, CDR1 is SGDLS, CDR2 YYNGEE. Trimming took 0 bases from V and 4 from J; bases not matched to a gene: 0. CDR3 in DNA: TGTGCCAGCAGCGTAGGGACAGGGGGCACCGGGGAGCTGTTTTTT. Its translation: CASSVGTGGTGELFF.

CDR3 loop: CASSALVVAKNIQYF. The DNA for the CDR3 is TGTGCCAGCAGTGCCCTGGTGGTAGCCAAAAACATTCAGTACTTC. The chain joins TRBV2 to TRBJ2-4; D call uncertain. Germline CDR1 and CDR2: SNHLY and FYNNEI. With 4 bases removed from V and 0 bases from J, the gap between germline ends came to 10 bases. This CDR3 spans 15 amino acids.

The V and J genes are TRBV20-1 and TRBJ2-7; 8 positions agree with TRBD2. CDR1 is DFQATT, CDR2 SNEGSKA, per germline (reference sequence). V lost 3 bases and J lost 4; bases outside the gene matches: 5. The CDR3 has 13 amino acids. CDR3 bases: TGCAGTGCTAGCCCTAGCGGGCGGTACGAGCAGTACTTC. Residues: CSASPSGRYEQYF.

This chain connects TRBV7-2 to TRBJ2-7, with 8 bases lining up with TRBD1. V was clipped by 7 bases and J by 5 bases; unmatched bases: 4. The CDR3 runs 12 residues. The germline V gene encodes CDR1 SGHTA and CDR2 FQGNSA. CDR3 nucleotides: TGTGCCAGCACCCCGACAGGGGACGAGCAGTACTTC. Its translation is CASTPTGDEQYF.

This clonotype turned up a few times. This chain links TRBV7-9 with TRBJ2-1; the match to TRBD2 covers 7 bases. This CDR3 has 11 residues. The V gene's germline CDR1 is SEHNR and CDR2 FQNEAQ (reference sequence). V shed 0 bases and J 15 bases; nucleotides not matched to a gene: 2. The CDR3 loop is CASSLAREGFF. CDR3 DNA sequence: TGTGCCAGCAGCTTAGCCAGGGAGGGGTTCTTC.

This clonotype was observed at least ten times. The chain has TRBV13 and TRBJ2-5, with D maybe TRBD2 (5 bases). The CDR3 is 11 amino acids. Trimming cost V 11 bases and J 5 bases, with 12 bases left between them. Germline assignment: CDR1 PRHDT and CDR2 FYEKMQ (reference sequence). CDR3 bases: TGTGCCCATGGAGGTGCGGAGACCCAGTACTTC. Residues: CAHGGAETQYF.

A remark on this clonotype: At one boundary the junction diverges from the germline segment, which might be a read error. This sequence joins TRBV7-7 and TRBJ2-2; the match to TRBD1 covers 8 bases. CDR1 SSHAT and CDR2 FNYEAQ come from the germline V gene (reference sequence). This CDR3 comprises 16 residues. In nucleotides, the CDR3 is TGTGCTAGCAGCCCCCGGACAGGGCGTTTCGCCGGGGAGCTGTTTTTT. This translates into CASSPRTGRFAGELFF. Full variable domain (missing parts from reference TRBV7-7 and TRBJ2-2): GAGVSQSPRYKVTKRGQDVTLRCDPISSHATLYWYQQALGQGPEFLTYFNYEAQPDKSGLPSDRFSAERPEGSISTLTIQRTEQRDSAMYRCASSPRTGRFAGELFFGEGSRLTVL.

The chain employs TRBV6-2 or TRBV6-3 and TRBJ2-2, with 10 bases aligning to TRBD2. CDR1 and CDR2 (germline): MNHEY, SVGEGT. The CDR3 runs to 14 residues. The junction had 5 bases not matched to a gene; V was cut back by 6 bases and J by 7 bases. The CDR3 sequence: CASSLAGGVGELFF. Written as DNA, the CDR3 is TGTGCCAGCAGCTTAGCGGGAGGTGTCGGGGAGCTGTTTTTT.

This clonotype was recorded a few times. The chain has TRBV5-5 and TRBJ1-4; possibly TRBD1 for D (6 bases). The CDR3 spans 14 residues. Germline loops: CDR1 SGHKS, CDR2 YYEKEE (reference sequence). V was pared by 5 bases and J by 4 bases, with 12 bases between. CDR3 DNA sequence: TGTGCCAGCAGTCGACAGGACTTTAATGAAAAACTGTTTTTT. As protein: CASSRQDFNEKLFF.

The chain has TRBV12-3 or TRBV12-4 and TRBJ2-7; 7 bases line up with TRBD1. Trimming cost V 6 bases and J 2 bases; bases outside gene matches: 7. This CDR3 spans 14 amino acids. The CDR3 DNA sequence: TGTGCCAGCAGCCAAGGACAGGCCACCTACGAGCAGTACTTC. Translating it yields CASSQGQATYEQYF.

V is TRBV19 and J is TRBJ2-6; D possibly corresponds to TRBD1 (5 bases). Germline V gene data show CDR1 as LNHDA and CDR2 as SQIVND (reference sequence). CDR3 length: 19 amino acids. The V end was cut by 3 bases, the J end by 2 bases, with 20 bases between. The DNA for the CDR3 is TGTGCCAGTAGTATGAATGGGCAGGGTTTTTTTGCTGGGGCCAACGTCCTGACTTTC. It encodes CASSMNGQGFFAGANVLTF.

The chain carries TRBV20-1 and TRBJ2-7, with 9 bases that match TRBD1. CDR1 is DFQATT, CDR2 SNEGSKA, per germline (reference sequence). V lost 3 bases, J lost 6 bases, and 9 bases stayed unmatched. CDR3 length: 14 amino acids. The CDR3 coding sequence is TGCAGTGCTAGGGTGGGGACAGGGTCAGGCGAGCAGTACTTC. It yields the protein CSARVGTGSGEQYF.

The chain is built from TRBV6-2 or TRBV6-3 and TRBJ2-7; 12 nucleotides match TRBD1. CDR1 MNHEY and CDR2 SVGEGT come from the germline V gene. The V gene end was trimmed by 6 bases and the J gene end by 2 bases; junction bases not matched to a gene: 11. This CDR3 has 17 residues. DNA of the CDR3: TGTGCCAGCAGGCGACCGGGACAGGGGGCCGTAACCTACGAGCAGTACTTC. Translation: CASRRPGQGAVTYEQYF.

This clonotype was observed a few times. The chain has TRBV29-1 and TRBJ2-7; possibly TRBD1 for D (5 bases). Between the trimmed V and J ends, which lost 1 base and 1 base, there was a span of 11 bases. Germline-derived CDR1 and CDR2 are SQVTM and ANQGSEA. The CDR3 extends over 14 amino acids. The CDR3 here is CSVEGWQGSYEQYF. The CDR3 DNA sequence: TGCAGCGTTGAAGGGTGGCAGGGATCCTACGAGCAGTACTTC.

The V gene is TRBV11-2, the J gene TRBJ2-5, with a weak D call TRBD2 (6 bases). There are 14 residues in the CDR3. The V end lost 2 bases, the J end lost 6 bases, and 13 bases lay between the germline ends. The germline V gene has CDR1 SGHAT and CDR2 FQNNGV. The DNA of the CDR3 is TGTGCCAGCAGCTTAATCGCAGGGAGGCAGACCCAGTACTTC. This sequence encodes CASSLIAGRQTQYF.